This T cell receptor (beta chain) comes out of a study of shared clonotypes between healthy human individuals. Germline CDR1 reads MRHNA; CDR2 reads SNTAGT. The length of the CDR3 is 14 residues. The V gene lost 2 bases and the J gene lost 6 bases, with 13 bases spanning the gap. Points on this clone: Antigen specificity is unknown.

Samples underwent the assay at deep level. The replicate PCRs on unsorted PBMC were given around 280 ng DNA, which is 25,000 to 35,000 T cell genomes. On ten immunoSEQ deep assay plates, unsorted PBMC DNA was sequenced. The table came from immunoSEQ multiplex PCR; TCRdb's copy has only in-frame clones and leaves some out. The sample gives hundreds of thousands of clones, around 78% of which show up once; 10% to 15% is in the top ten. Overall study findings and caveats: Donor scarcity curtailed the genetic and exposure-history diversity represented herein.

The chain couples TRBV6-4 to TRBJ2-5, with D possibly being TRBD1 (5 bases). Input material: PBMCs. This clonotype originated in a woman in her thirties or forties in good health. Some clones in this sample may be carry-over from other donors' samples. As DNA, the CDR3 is TGTGCCAGCAGTGACATGACAGCGAGGAAGACCCAGTACTTC. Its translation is CASSDMTARKTQYF.